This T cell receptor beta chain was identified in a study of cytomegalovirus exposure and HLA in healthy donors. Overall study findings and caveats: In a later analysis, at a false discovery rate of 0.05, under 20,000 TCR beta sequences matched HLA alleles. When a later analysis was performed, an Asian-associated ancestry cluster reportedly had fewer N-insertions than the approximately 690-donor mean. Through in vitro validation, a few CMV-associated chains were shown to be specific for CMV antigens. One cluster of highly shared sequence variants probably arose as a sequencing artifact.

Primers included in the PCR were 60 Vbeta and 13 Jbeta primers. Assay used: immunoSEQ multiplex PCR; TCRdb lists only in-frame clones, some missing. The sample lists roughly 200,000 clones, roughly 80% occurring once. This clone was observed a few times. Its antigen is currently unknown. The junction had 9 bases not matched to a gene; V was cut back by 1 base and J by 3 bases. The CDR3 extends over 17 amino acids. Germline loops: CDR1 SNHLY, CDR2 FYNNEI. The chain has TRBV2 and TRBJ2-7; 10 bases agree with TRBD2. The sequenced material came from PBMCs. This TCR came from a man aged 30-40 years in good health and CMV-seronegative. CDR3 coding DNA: TGTGCCAGCAGTGAAGGCGGTAGCGGGGGGCCCATCTACGAGCAGTACTTC. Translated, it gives CASSEGGSGGPIYEQYF. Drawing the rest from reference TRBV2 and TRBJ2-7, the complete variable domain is EPEVTQTPSHQVTQMGQEVILRCVPISNHLYFYWYRQILGQKVEFLVSFYNNEISEKSEIFDDQFSVERPDGSNFTLKIRSTKLEDSAMYFCASSEGGSGGPIYEQYFGPGTRLTVT.